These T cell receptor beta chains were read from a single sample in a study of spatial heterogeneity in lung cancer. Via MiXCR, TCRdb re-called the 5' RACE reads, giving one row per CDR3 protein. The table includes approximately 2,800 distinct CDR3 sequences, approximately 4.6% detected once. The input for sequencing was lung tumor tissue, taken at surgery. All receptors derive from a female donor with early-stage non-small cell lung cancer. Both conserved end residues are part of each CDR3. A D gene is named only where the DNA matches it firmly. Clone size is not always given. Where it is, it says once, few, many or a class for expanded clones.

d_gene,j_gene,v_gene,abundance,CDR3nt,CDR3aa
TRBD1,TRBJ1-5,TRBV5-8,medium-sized,TGTGCCAGCAGCTCGGGACAGGGGGTCGATCAGCCCCAGCATTTT,CASSSGQGVDQPQHF
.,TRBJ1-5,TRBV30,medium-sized,TGTGCCTGGACTACAGGGACGTTAGGCAATCAGCCCCAGCATTTT,CAWTTGTLGNQPQHF
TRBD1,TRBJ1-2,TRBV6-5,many,TGTGCCAGCAGCACGGGGGGACAGGGGACATTGTATGGCTACACCTTC,CASSTGGQGTLYGYTF
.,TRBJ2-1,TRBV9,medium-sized,TGTGCCAGCAGCCTCAGGTCGGGGGCTAATGAGCAGTTCTTC,CASSLRSGANEQFF
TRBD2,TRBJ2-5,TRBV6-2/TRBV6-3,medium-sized,TGTGCCAGCAGTTTCCAGCGGGGGGGACAAGAGACCCAGTACTTC,CASSFQRGGQETQYF
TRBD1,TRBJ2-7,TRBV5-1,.,TGCGCCAGCAGCTTGGCAGGGGGACCCGACGAGCAGTACTTC,CASSLAGGPDEQYF
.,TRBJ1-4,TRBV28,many,TGTGCCAGCAGTTCAGGACAGCTAGGCTTTAATGAAAAACTGTTTTTT,CASSSGQLGFNEKLFF
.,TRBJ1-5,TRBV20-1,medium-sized,TGCAGTGCTAGTGCGGACCCCTATCAGCCCCAGCATTTT,CSASADPYQPQHF
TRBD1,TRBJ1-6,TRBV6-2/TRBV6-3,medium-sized,TGTGCCAGCAGTTACGACAGGGGGAGTATTGGATCACCCCTCCACTTT,CASSYDRGSIGSPLHF
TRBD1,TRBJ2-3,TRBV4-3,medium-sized,TGCGCCAGCAGCCTAACCGGGACAGGTCTTCCCACAGATACGCAGTATTTT,CASSLTGTGLPTDTQYF
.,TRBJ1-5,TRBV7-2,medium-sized,TGTGCCAGCAGCCCACACGGGACTTGGGGGAGCAATCAGCCCCAGCATTTT,CASSPHGTWGSNQPQHF
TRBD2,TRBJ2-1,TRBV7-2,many,TGTGCCAGCAGCTTAGGTCTGGGCGGGGGGCCAACAACGCAGTTCTTC,CASSLGLGGGPTTQFF
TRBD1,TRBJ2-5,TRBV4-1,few,TGCGCCAGCAGCCAAGATCAGGGGGCTGGGGAGACCCAGTACTTC,CASSQDQGAGETQYF
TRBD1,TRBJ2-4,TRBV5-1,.,TGCGCCAGCAGCTTGGAAGCCGGGACAGAGATGTACTTC,CASSLEAGTEMYF
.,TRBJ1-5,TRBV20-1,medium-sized,TGCAGTGCTAGAGATATGGGGAACCAGGGAGGTCAGCCCCAGCATTTT,CSARDMGNQGGQPQHF
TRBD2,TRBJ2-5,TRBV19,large,TGTGCCAGTTCCGTTAGCGGGGGCGAGACCCAGTACTTC,CASSVSGGETQYF
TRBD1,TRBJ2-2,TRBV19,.,TGTGCCACCAGGGACAGGGGGAGCCTTACCGGGGAGCTGTTTTTT,CATRDRGSLTGELFF
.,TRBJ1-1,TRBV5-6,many,TGTGCCAGCAGCTTGTCCCCCGTTTTGAACACTGAAGCTTTCTTT,CASSLSPVLNTEAFF
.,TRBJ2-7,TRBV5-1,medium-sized,TGCGCCAGCAGCCTGGAAAGCTCCTACGAGCAGTACTTC,CASSLESSYEQYF
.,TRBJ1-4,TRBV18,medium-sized,TGTGCCAGCTCACCGGGTCAGCCAACTAATGAAAAACTGTTTTTT,CASSPGQPTNEKLFF
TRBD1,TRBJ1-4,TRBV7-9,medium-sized,TGTGCCAGCAGCTTGGGACAGATTGCAACTAATGAAAAACTGTTTTTT,CASSLGQIATNEKLFF
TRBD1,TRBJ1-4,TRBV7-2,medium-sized,TGTGCCAGCAGCTTGCAGACAGGGGCAGGAGAAAAACTGTTTTTT,CASSLQTGAGEKLFF
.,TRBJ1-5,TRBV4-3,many,TGCGCCAGCAGCCAAGATCGGGGGGCAAATCAGCCCCAGCATTTT,CASSQDRGANQPQHF
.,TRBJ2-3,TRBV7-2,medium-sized,TGTGCCAGCAGCTTAGGGGGGCACGGCACAGATACGCAGTATTTT,CASSLGGHGTDTQYF
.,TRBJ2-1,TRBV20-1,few,TGCAGTGCTGGCAGGATCTACAATGAGCAGTTCTTC,CSAGRIYNEQFF
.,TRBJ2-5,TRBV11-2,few,TGTGCCAGCAGCTTGGGCTATCTATTACAAGAGACCCAGTACTTC,CASSLGYLLQETQYF
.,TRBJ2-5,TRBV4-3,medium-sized,TGCGCCAGCAGCCAAGAAGGGGCAGGGCCGGAGACCCAGTACTTC,CASSQEGAGPETQYF
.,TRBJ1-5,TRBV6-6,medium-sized,TGTGCCAGCAGTCCATCCAATCAGCCCCAGCATTTT,CASSPSNQPQHF
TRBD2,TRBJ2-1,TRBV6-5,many,TGTGCCAGCAGTTACGCTAGCGGGGGGTTTGTGAATGAGCAGTTCTTC,CASSYASGGFVNEQFF
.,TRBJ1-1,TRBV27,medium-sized,TGTGCCAGCAGTTTCCGGACGGAGAACACTGAAGCTTTCTTT,CASSFRTENTEAFF
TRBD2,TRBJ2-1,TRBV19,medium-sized,TGTGCCAGCAATATAGCGGGGGACTACAATGAGCAGTTCTTC,CASNIAGDYNEQFF
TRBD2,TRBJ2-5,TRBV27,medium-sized,TGTGCCAGCAGTAAAAGACTAGCGGGGATTCAAGAGACCCAGTACTTC,CASSKRLAGIQETQYF
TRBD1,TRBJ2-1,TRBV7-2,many,TGTGCCAGCAGCCCGGACAGGAGGCGAAATGAGCAGTTCTTC,CASSPDRRRNEQFF
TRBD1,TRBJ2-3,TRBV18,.,TGTGCCAGCTCACCGCGGACAGGTACGGCAGATACGCAGTATTTT,CASSPRTGTADTQYF
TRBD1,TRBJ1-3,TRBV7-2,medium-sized,TGTGCCAGCAGCTTAGCGACAGGGGGGTTGTCTGGAAACACCATATATTTT,CASSLATGGLSGNTIYF
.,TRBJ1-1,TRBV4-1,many,TGCGCCAGCAGCCCCTATAAAGGGGGCACTGAAGCTTTCTTT,CASSPYKGGTEAFF